This T cell receptor beta chain was sequenced in a study of blood T cell repertoires in COVID-19. Study background: The samples span acute and convalescent COVID-19 from the United States, Italy and Spain.

Measured with immunoSEQ multiplex PCR; TCRdb has only the in-frame clones, and not every one. The table records roughly 48,000 clones, over 85% of them present only once. The specimen sequenced was peripheral blood. This clonotype originated in a woman of 80 years or more with acute or convalescent COVID-19.

In DNA, the CDR3 is TGTGCCAGCAGCGAAGGACTAGTCCGGAATACCCCCTCGGAGACCCAGTACTTC. It translates to CASSEGLVRNTPSETQYF. The V gene is TRBV7-2, the J gene TRBJ2-5; TRBD2 matches at 7 bases. Per germline, CDR1 SGHTA and CDR2 FQGNSA. This CDR3 has 18 residues. V was pared by 5 bases and J by 5 bases, with 20 bases of the junction left unmatched.